This T cell receptor delta chain was sequenced during a study of gamma-delta chains in newborns, infants, children. This clone was counted a few times. Given a much more abundant clone one base away, this may be a read error. Other DNA variants within this sample encode the same CDR3. TCRdb redid clone calling on the reads using CATT. The table lists about 8,300 delta-chain clones, roughly 1.6% of them singletons. After removal of 0 bases from V and 2 bases from J, the junction contained 6 bases not matched to a gene. The CDR3 consists of 18 residues. Germline CDR1 reads GEAIGNYY; CDR2 reads EKD. Sequenced sample: blood. The receptor's source is a child who was a newborn, infant or young child, either healthy, febrile or measles-vaccinated (not recorded which). This chain uses TRDV2 with TRDJ3, with 7 bases that match TRDD3. The CDR3 sequence is CACDTVGDSPWDTRQMFF. The DNA of the CDR3 is TGTGCCTGTGACACCGTGGGGGACAGCCCCTGGGACACCCGACAGATGTTTTTC.